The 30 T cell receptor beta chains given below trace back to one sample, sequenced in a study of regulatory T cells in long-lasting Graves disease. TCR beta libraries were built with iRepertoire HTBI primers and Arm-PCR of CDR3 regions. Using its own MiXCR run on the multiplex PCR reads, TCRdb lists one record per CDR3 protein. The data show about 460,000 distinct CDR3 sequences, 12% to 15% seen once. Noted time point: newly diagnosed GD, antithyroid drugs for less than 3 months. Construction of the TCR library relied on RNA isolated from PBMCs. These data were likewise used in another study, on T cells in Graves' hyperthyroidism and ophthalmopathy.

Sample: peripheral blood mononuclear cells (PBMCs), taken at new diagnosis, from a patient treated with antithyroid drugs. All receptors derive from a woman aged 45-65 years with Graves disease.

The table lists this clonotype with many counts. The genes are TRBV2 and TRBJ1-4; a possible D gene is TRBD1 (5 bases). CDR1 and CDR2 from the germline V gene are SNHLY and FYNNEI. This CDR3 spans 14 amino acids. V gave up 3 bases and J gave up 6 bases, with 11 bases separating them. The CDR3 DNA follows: TGTGCCAGCAGTGACACAGGAGCACATGAAAAACTGTTTTTT. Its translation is CASSDTGAHEKLFF.

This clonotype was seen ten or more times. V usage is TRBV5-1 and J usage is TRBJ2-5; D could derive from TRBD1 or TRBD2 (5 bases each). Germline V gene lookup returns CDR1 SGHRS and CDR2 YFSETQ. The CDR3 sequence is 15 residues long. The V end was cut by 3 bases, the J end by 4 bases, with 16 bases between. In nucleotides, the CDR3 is TGCGCCAGCAGCTCGTACCCAGGGAGAGGAGAGACCCAGTACTTC. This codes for CASSSYPGRGETQYF.

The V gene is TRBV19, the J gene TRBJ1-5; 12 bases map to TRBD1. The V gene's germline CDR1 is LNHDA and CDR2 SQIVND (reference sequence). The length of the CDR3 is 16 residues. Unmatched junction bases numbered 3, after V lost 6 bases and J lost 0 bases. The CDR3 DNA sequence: TGTGCCAGTAGGGGACAGGGGGCCGATAGCAATCAGCCCCAGCATTTT. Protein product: CASRGQGADSNQPQHF.

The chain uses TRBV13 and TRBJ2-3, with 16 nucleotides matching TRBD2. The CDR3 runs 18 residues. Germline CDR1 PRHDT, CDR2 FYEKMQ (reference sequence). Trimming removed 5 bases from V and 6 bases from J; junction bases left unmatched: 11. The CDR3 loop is CASSPLGTSGRAYDTQYF. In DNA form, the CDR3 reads TGTGCCAGCAGCCCATTGGGGACTAGCGGGAGGGCCTATGATACGCAGTATTTT.

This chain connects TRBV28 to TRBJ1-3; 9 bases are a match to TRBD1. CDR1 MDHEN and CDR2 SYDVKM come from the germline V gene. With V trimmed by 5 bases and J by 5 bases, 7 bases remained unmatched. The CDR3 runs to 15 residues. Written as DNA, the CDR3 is TGTGCCAGCAGTACCGGACAGGGGATGAGAAACACCATATATTTT. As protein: CASSTGQGMRNTIYF.

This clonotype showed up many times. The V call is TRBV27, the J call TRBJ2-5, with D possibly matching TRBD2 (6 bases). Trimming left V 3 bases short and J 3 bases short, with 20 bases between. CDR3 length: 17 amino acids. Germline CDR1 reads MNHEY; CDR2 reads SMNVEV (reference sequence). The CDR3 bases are TGTGCCAGCAGTTTTTCGGGGGACCCGACCCTCAAAGAGACCCAGTACTTC. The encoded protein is CASSFSGDPTLKETQYF.

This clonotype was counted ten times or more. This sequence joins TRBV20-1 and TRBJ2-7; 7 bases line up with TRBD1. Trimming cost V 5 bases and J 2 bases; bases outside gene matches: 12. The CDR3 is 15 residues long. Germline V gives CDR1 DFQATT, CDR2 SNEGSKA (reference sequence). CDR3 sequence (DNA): TGCAGTGCTGTAGCCGGGACAGAATCAACCTACGAGCAGTACTTC. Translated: CSAVAGTESTYEQYF.

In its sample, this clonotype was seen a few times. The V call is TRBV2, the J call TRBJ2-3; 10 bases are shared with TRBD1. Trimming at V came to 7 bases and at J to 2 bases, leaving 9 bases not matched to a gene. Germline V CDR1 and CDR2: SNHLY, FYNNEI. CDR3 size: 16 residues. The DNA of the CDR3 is TGTGCCAGCACCGGCAGGGACAGGGGCCCCACAGATACGCAGTATTTT. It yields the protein CASTGRDRGPTDTQYF.

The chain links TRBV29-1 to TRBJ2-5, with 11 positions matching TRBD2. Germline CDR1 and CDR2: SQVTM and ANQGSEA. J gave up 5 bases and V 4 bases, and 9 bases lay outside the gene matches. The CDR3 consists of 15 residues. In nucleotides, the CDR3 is TGCAGCGTTGTGGTTAGCGGGAGGGGAGATGAGACCCAGTACTTC. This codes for CSVVVSGRGDETQYF.

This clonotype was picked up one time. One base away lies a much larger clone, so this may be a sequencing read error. The CDR3 region has the DNA TGTGCCAGCAGGTCCCGGACTAGCGCCCACAATGAGCAGTTCTTC. As protein: CASRSRTSAHNEQFF. The chain recombines TRBV28 with TRBJ2-1, with 9 bases identical to TRBD2. The CDR3 is made up of 15 amino acids. The V segment lost 6 bases and the J segment 5 bases; nucleotides outside the gene matches: 8. Per germline, CDR1 MDHEN and CDR2 SYDVKM. Using reference TRBV28 and TRBJ2-1 for the parts outside the CDR3, the full variable domain is DVKVTQSSRYLVKRTGEKVFLECVQDMDHENMFWYRQDPGLGLRLIYFSYDVKMKEKGDIPEGYSVSREKKERFSLILESASTNQTSMYLCASRSRTSAHNEQFFGPGTRLTVL.

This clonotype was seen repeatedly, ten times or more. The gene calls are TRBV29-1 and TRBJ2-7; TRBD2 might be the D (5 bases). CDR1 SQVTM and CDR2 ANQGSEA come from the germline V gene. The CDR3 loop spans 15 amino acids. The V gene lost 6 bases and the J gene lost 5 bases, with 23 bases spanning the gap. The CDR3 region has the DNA TGCAGCGTCTTGAAAGAAGGGAAACTGAGGGACGAGCAGTACTTC. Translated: CSVLKEGKLRDEQYF.

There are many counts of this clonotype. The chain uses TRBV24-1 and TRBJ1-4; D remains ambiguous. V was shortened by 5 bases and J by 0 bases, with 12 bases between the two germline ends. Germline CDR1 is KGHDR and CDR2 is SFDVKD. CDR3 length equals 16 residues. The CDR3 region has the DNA TGTGCCACCAGTGCCCACGGGGTTACAACTAATGAAAAACTGTTTTTT. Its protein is CATSAHGVTTNEKLFF.

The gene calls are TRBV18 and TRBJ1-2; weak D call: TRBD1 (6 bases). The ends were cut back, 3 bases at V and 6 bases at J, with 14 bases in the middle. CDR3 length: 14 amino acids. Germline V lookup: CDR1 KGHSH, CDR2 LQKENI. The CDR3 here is CASSPQRGDDGYTF. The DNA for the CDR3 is TGTGCCAGCTCACCTCAGAGGGGGGATGATGGCTACACCTTC.

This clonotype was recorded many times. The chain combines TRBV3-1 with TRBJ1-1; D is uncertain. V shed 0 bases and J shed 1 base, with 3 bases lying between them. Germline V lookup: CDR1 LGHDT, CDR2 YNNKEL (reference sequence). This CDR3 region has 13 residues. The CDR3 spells CASSQETNTEAFF. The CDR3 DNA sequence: TGTGCCAGCAGCCAAGAGACGAACACTGAAGCTTTCTTT.

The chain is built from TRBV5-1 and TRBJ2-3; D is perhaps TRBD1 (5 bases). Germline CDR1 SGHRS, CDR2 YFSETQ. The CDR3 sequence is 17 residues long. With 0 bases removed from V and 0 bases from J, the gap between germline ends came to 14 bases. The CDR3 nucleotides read TGCGCCAGCAGCTTGGCGCTCTTGACAGTCAGCACAGATACGCAGTATTTT. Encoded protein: CASSLALLTVSTDTQYF.

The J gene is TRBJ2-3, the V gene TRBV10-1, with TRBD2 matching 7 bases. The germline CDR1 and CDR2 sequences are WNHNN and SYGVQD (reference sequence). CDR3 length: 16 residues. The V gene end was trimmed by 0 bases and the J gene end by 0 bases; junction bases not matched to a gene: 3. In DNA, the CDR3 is TGCGCCAGCAGTGAGTCGCCTAGCGGTAGCACAGATACGCAGTATTTT. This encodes CASSESPSGSTDTQYF.

CDR3 sequence (DNA): TGTGCCAGCAGTTTCCAACAGGGCCTCTCTGGAAACACCATATATTTT. Protein product: CASSFQQGLSGNTIYF. The chain recombines TRBV12-3 or TRBV12-4 with TRBJ1-3, with D perhaps TRBD1 (6 bases). CDR3 size: 16 residues. The V gene lost 3 bases and the J gene lost 0 bases, with 12 bases spanning the gap.

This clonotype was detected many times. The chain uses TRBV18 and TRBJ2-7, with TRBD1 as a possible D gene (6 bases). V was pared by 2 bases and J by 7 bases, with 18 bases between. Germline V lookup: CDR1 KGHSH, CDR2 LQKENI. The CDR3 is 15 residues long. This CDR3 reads CASSPTGSQLGEQYF. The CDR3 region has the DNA TGTGCCAGCTCACCAACAGGGTCACAATTGGGGGAGCAGTACTTC.

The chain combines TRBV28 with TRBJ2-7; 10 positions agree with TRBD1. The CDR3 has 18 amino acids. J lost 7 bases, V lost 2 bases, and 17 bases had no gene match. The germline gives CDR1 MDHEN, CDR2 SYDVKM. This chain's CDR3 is CASSLRQGAFRTAGEQYF. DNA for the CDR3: TGTGCCAGCAGTTTACGACAGGGGGCATTTAGGACCGCGGGGGAGCAGTACTTC.

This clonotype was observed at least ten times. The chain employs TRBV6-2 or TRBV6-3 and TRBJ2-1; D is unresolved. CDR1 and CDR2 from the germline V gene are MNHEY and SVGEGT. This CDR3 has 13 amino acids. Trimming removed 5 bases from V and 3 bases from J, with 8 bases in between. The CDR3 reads CASSEWYYNEQFF. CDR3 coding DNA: TGTGCCAGCAGTGAATGGTACTACAATGAGCAGTTCTTC.

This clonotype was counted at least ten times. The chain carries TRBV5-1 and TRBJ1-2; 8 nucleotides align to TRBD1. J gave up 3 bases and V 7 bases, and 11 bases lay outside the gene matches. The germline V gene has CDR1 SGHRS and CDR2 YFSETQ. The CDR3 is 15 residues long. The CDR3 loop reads CASSPDRVQDYGYTF. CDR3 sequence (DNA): TGCGCCAGCTCTCCGGACAGGGTGCAGGACTATGGCTACACCTTC.

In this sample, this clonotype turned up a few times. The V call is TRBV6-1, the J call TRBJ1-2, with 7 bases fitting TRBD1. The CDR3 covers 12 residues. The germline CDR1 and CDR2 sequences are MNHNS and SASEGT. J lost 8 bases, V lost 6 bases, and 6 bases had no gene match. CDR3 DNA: TGTGCCAGCAGCCCACAGGGGTCCGGCTACACCTTC. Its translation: CASSPQGSGYTF.

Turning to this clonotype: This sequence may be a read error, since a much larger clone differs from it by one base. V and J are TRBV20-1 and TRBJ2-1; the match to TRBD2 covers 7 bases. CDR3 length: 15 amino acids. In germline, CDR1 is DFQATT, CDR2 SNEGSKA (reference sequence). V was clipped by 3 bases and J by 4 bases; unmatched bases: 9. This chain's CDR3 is CSARTKRDRYNEQFF. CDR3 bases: TGCAGTGCTAGGACCAAGCGGGATAGGTACAATGAGCAGTTCTTC.

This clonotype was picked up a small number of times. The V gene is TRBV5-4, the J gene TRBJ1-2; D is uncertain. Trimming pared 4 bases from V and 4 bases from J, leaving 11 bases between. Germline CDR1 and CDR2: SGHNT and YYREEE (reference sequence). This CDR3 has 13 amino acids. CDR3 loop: CASSTGRIYGYTF. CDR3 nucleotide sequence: TGTGCCAGCAGCACCGGGAGAATCTATGGCTACACCTTC.

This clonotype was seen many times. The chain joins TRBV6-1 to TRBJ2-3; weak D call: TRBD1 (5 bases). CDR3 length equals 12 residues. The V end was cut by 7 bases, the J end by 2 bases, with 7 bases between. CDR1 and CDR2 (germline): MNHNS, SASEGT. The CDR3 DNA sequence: TGTGCCAGCAAGGGGTCCACAGATACGCAGTATTTT. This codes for CASKGSTDTQYF.

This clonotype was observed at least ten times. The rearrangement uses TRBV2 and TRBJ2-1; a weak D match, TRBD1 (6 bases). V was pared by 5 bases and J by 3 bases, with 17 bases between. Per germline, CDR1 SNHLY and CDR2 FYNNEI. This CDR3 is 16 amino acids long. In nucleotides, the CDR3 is TGTGCCAGCAGTTCCAAACAGGGTGTCCTCTACAATGAGCAGTTCTTC. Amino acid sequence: CASSSKQGVLYNEQFF. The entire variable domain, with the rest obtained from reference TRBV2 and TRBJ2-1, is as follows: EPEVTQTPSHQVTQMGQEVILRCVPISNHLYFYWYRQILGQKVEFLVSFYNNEISEKSEIFDDQFSVERPDGSNFTLKIRSTKLEDSAMYFCASSSKQGVLYNEQFFGPGTRLTVL.

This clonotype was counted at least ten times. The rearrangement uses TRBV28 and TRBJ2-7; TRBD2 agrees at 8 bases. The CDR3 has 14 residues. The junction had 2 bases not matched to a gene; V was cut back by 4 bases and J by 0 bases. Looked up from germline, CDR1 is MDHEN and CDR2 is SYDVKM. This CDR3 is CASSSGGSSYEQYF. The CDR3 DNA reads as TGTGCCAGCAGTTCGGGAGGGAGCTCCTACGAGCAGTACTTC.

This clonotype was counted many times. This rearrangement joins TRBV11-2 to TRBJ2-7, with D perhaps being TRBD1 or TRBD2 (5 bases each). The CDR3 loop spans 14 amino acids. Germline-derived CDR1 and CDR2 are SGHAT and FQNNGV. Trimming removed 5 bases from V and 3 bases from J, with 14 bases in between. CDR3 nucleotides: TGTGCCAGCAGCGGGGACGCCTGGGGCTACGAGCAGTACTTC. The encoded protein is CASSGDAWGYEQYF. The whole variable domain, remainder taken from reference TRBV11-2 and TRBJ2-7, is EAGVAQSPRYKIIEKRQSVAFWCNPISGHATLYWYQQILGQGPKLLIQFQNNGVVDDSQLPKDRFSAERLKGVDSTLKIQPAKLEDSAVYLCASSGDAWGYEQYFGPGTRLTVT.

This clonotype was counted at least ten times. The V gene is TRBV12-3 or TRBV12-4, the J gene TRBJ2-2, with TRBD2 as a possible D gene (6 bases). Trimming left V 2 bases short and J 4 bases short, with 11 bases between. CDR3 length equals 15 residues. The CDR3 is CASSLLGSGTGELFF. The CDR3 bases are TGTGCCAGCAGTTTACTCGGGAGTGGCACCGGGGAGCTGTTTTTT.

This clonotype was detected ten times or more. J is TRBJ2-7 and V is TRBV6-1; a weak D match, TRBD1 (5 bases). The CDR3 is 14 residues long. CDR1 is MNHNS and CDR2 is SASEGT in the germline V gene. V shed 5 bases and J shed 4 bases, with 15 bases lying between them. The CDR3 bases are TGTGCCAGCAGTCCCGCCGACAGCTCGTACGAGCAGTACTTC. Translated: CASSPADSSYEQYF.